A selection of T cell receptor beta chains follows, all from one sample in a study of cytomegalovirus exposure and HLA in healthy donors. This table comes from immunoSEQ multiplex PCR, and its TCRdb copy is limited to in-frame clones, with some not included. This sample has some 180,000 clones, with about 90% found just once. The sequenced material came from PBMCs. The receptor source for this set is a girl in the first two years of life in good health and CMV-seronegative. The CDR3 runs from the conserved cysteine through the conserved F or W. The order of the fields is CDR3 protein, J gene, V gene, CDR3 length.

CASSTGTGHPNYGYTF,TRBJ1-2,TRBV27,16
CASSLAGGYGYTF,TRBJ1-2,TRBV27,13
CASSRLARQYF,TRBJ2-3,TRBV5-6,11
CASSLGLGRTDTQYF,TRBJ2-3,TRBV5-8,15
CASSQGGSGNTIYF,TRBJ1-3,TRBV14,14
CASSLGGALNTQYF,TRBJ2-3,TRBV6-5,14
CASSQDYRGFYGYTF,TRBJ1-2,TRBV4-1,15
CASSLDLGEVETQYF,TRBJ2-5,TRBV11-2,15
CASSEAGQLGTQYF,TRBJ2-5,TRBV10-2,14
CASSLWEPYYEQYF,TRBJ2-7,TRBV5-1,14
CASRTRGNYEQYF,TRBJ2-7,TRBV6-1,13
CASSFLSGAATDTQYF,TRBJ2-3,TRBV5-4,16
CASSVSSFSDEQYF,TRBJ2-7,TRBV9,14
CASSSNRGIFYEQYF,TRBJ2-7,TRBV7-8,15
CASSKTRDRLPNYGYTF,TRBJ1-2,TRBV9,17
CASSQDFVGQGLNSPLHF,TRBJ1-6,TRBV4-2,18
CATASGKGTDTQYF,TRBJ2-3,TRBV10-3,14
CASSLGTGDGTDTQYF,TRBJ2-3,TRBV27,16
CASSEWGGRRNQPQHF,TRBJ1-5,TRBV10-1,16
CASSPLQGPNGYTF,TRBJ1-2,TRBV7-6,14
CASSYRTGGSGELFF,TRBJ2-2,TRBV6-5,15
CASPTRDRGGGETQYF,TRBJ2-5,TRBV27,16
CASSLGLVSYEQYF,TRBJ2-7,TRBV5-1,14
CASSGQGGSNYGYTF,TRBJ1-2,TRBV9,15
CASSYSVAGGTDTQYF,TRBJ2-3,TRBV6-6,16
CASRSVAGGTEAFF,TRBJ1-1,TRBV19,14
CASSPGQGDYGYTF,TRBJ1-2,TRBV18,14
CASSIGQAKETQYF,TRBJ2-5,TRBV19,14
CASRGKLTGYNEQFF,TRBJ2-1,TRBV2,15
CASTKNHGAAHEQFF,TRBJ2-1,TRBV4-1,15
CASSLLAGTTDTQYF,TRBJ2-3,TRBV7-3,15
CASSLTGDTEAFF,TRBJ1-1,TRBV6-5,13
CASSVGVATEAFF,TRBJ1-1,TRBV9,13
CASSSRRDRVDNEQFF,TRBJ2-1,TRBV25-1,16
CASSLLAGDTQYF,TRBJ2-3,TRBV11-3,13
CASSPPAVWLRGYTF,TRBJ1-2,TRBV18,15
CAISEIRGKKTEAFF,TRBJ1-1,TRBV10-3,15
CASSLGGRVTYEQYF,TRBJ2-7,TRBV5-6,15
CASSLGFTGTGELFF,TRBJ2-2,TRBV5-4,15
CASSLAGGETQYF,TRBJ2-5,TRBV11-3,13
CASSLTQGGVNQPQHF,TRBJ1-5,TRBV7-8,16
CASSVSSASYEQYF,TRBJ2-7,TRBV9,14
CASTMTSGRGEQYF,TRBJ2-7,TRBV7-9,14
CASSLEWLAVQRTAFGNEQFF,TRBJ2-1,TRBV5-1,21
CAWALGSTDTQYF,TRBJ2-3,TRBV30,13
CASSQVYRETNEKLFF,TRBJ1-4,TRBV4-2,16
CASSQIGTGAYEQYF,TRBJ2-7,TRBV6-6,15
CASSPRLGRNNEQFF,TRBJ2-1,TRBV7-2,15
CAISERGSGSYEQYF,TRBJ2-7,TRBV10-3,15
CASSGTSGRSNTGELFF,TRBJ2-2,TRBV5-4,17
CASSEFGGAGNSYEQYF,TRBJ2-7,TRBV2,17
CASSGSQARNQPQHF,TRBJ1-5,TRBV2,15
CASSDGGVGDQPQHF,TRBJ1-5,TRBV2,15
CASSLPTSGSLYEQYF,-,TRBV7-9,16
CASSWDIQETQYF,TRBJ2-5,TRBV9,13
CASSLGQGYGYTF,TRBJ1-2,TRBV7-6,13
CASSYQGSGTEAFF,TRBJ1-1,TRBV6-5,14
CAWSSGRGNEKLFF,TRBJ1-4,TRBV30,14
CASSQDRFGPEAFF,TRBJ1-1,TRBV28,14